One sample yielded the 31 T cell receptor beta chains listed below, sequenced in a study of CD8+ T cells in alopecia areata. The sequencing template was cDNA reverse transcribed from extracted RNA. TCRdb's table, derived via immunoSEQ multiplex PCR, lists solely in-frame clones and lacks some. Among 180,000 or so clones, roughly 63% were seen once, and the ten largest hold 15% to 20%. Treatment denoted: oral pan-JAK inhibitor, 5-10 mg twice daily. Material: CD4+ T cells sorted from blood, obtained at approximately week 61, from a patient treated with tofacitinib. The receptors were sampled from a human donor with alopecia areata.

The chain links TRBV10-2 to TRBJ2-3; D ambiguous. Between the trimmed V and J ends, which lost 4 bases and 2 bases, there was a span of 7 bases. Germline loops: CDR1 WSHSY, CDR2 SAAADI. CDR3 length: 13 residues. The CDR3 DNA sequence: TGCGCCAGCAGTGGACGACACACAGATACGCAGTATTTT. This translates into CASSGRHTDTQYF.

V is TRBV7-9 and J is TRBJ1-6; D gene unclear. Germline-derived CDR1 and CDR2 are SEHNR and FQNEAQ (reference sequence). The CDR3 covers 14 residues. V lost 5 bases to trimming and J lost 7 bases, with 12 bases between them. CDR3 loop: CASSPPGLNSPLHF. CDR3 DNA: TGTGCCAGCAGCCCGCCCGGGTTAAATTCACCCCTCCACTTT.

The J gene is TRBJ1-2, the V gene TRBV5-4, with TRBD1 as a possible D gene (6 bases). Per the germline V gene, CDR1 is SGHNT and CDR2 is YYREEE (reference sequence). CDR3 length equals 13 residues. Trimming pared 4 bases from V and 4 bases from J, leaving 11 bases between. The CDR3 nucleotides read TGTGCCAGCAGCAAGGACAGTTCCTATGGCTACACCTTC. It codes for CASSKDSSYGYTF.

The chain links TRBV11-1 to TRBJ1-2; unclear D gene. The CDR3 has 14 residues. Germline V lookup: CDR1 SGHAT, CDR2 FQDESV (reference sequence). The V end lost 0 bases, the J end lost 3 bases, and 8 bases lay between the germline ends. The CDR3 region has the DNA TGTGCCAGCAGCTTAGCCGGGGTCGACTATGGCTACACCTTC. It is translated as CASSLAGVDYGYTF.

This chain connects TRBV29-1 to TRBJ2-6; D gene uncertain. The CDR3 length is 17 residues. Per germline, CDR1 SQVTM and CDR2 ANQGSEA. Trimming took off 4 bases at V and 1 base at J, with 17 bases between the two ends. CDR3 in DNA: TGCAGCGTTGGATGGAGAGAGCTTCGATCTGGGGCCAACGTCCTGACTTTC. Amino acid sequence: CSVGWRELRSGANVLTF.

The CDR3, as DNA: TGTGCCAGCAGTGAGGACAGGCCCCACGAGCAGTACTTC. Translating gives CASSEDRPHEQYF. The V gene is TRBV2, the J gene TRBJ2-7, with 7 nucleotides matching TRBD1. With 3 bases clipped from V and 5 bases from J, the junction kept 4 bases outside the gene matches. The CDR3 covers 13 residues. Germline V gives CDR1 SNHLY, CDR2 FYNNEI.

In this sample, this clone turned up once. The genes are TRBV27 and TRBJ1-1; maybe TRBD1 (6 bases). V lost 4 bases and J lost 4, with 10 bases in between. Germline-derived CDR1 and CDR2 are MNHEY and SMNVEV (reference sequence). CDR3 size: 13 residues. CDR3 region: CASSYDRFTEAFF. The CDR3 bases are TGTGCCAGCAGTTACGACAGGTTCACTGAAGCTTTCTTT.

This clone was counted once. The rearrangement links TRBV6-6 to TRBJ2-7; 7 positions match TRBD1. The germline V gene encodes CDR1 MNHNY and CDR2 SVGAGI (reference sequence). With V trimmed by 6 bases and J by 2 bases, 7 bases remained unmatched. The CDR3 totals 14 residues. This CDR3 is CASRTETGAYEQYF. The CDR3 bases are TGTGCCAGCAGGACCGAAACAGGGGCCTACGAGCAGTACTTC.

The table lists this clone with a few counts. This chain joins TRBV7-9 and TRBJ2-4; 9 nucleotides agree with TRBD2. The CDR3 is 13 amino acids. V trimming: 4 bases; J trimming: 5 bases; junction bases outside the gene matches: 0. The germline V gene encodes CDR1 SEHNR and CDR2 FQNEAQ (reference sequence). The CDR3 bases are TGTGCCAGCAGCTGGACTAGCGAAAACATTCAGTACTTC. Its translation is CASSWTSENIQYF.

The chain uses TRBV15 and TRBJ2-1, with D perhaps matching TRBD1 (5 bases). Trimming left V 0 bases short and J 8 bases short, with 14 bases between. The CDR3 spans 15 residues. CDR1 is LNHNV and CDR2 is YYDKDF in the germline V gene (reference sequence). The CDR3 loop reads CATSRDPQQVYEQFF. The DNA for the CDR3 is TGTGCCACCAGCAGAGATCCTCAACAGGTCTATGAGCAGTTCTTC.

In its sample, this clone was seen a few times. For the CDR3, the DNA is TGCGCCAGCAGCCAAGTCCAGGGGCCTAATGAAAAACTGTTTTTT. Protein product: CASSQVQGPNEKLFF. The rearrangement links TRBV4-1 to TRBJ1-4, with D perhaps TRBD1 (6 bases). The ends were cut back, 1 base at V and 3 bases at J, with 9 bases in the middle. Looked up from germline, CDR1 is MGHRA and CDR2 is YSYEKL. The CDR3 is made up of 15 amino acids.

The sample holds a few counts of this clone. The rearrangement uses TRBV30 and TRBJ2-4; tentatively, D is TRBD1 (5 bases). The germline gives CDR1 GTSNPN, CDR2 SVGIG (reference sequence). Between the trimmed V and J ends, which lost 2 bases and 15 bases, there was a span of 17 bases. This CDR3 contains 12 residues. Here the CDR3 DNA reads TGTGCCTGGAGTACCTCAGGGTTTTGGAGGTACTTC. It encodes CAWSTSGFWRYF.

The chain carries TRBV4-1 and TRBJ1-5; D may be TRBD1 (6 bases). Germline-derived CDR1 and CDR2 are MGHRA and YSYEKL. The CDR3 has 15 residues. The V and J ends lost 4 bases and 4 bases respectively, with 14 bases between them. DNA for the CDR3: TGCGCCAGCAGCCGATCCGGGACACGTAATCAGCCCCAGCATTTT. Translating it yields CASSRSGTRNQPQHF.

This chain links TRBV30 with TRBJ1-6, with 8 bases fitting TRBD1. The CDR3 has 15 amino acids. With 1 base clipped from V and 9 bases from J, the junction kept 8 bases outside the gene matches. Per the germline V gene, CDR1 is GTSNPN and CDR2 is SVGIG (reference sequence). CDR3 coding DNA: TGTGCCTGGAGTGACCAGGGGGCTCGTAGTTCACCCCTCCACTTT. Its translation is CAWSDQGARSSPLHF.

This clone came up a few times. J is TRBJ2-7 and V is TRBV6-6, with TRBD1 as a possible D gene (5 bases). CDR1 MNHNY and CDR2 SVGAGI come from the germline V gene (reference sequence). This CDR3 has 12 amino acids. V was shortened by 7 bases and J by 0 bases, with 7 bases between the two germline ends. CDR3 amino acids: CASKTASYEQYF. As DNA, the CDR3 is TGTGCCAGCAAGACAGCCTCCTACGAGCAGTACTTC.

This sequence joins TRBV27 and TRBJ1-1; 9 bases are shared with TRBD1. V shed 5 bases, J shed 3 bases, and the junction held 7 bases outside the gene matches. The CDR3 is 15 residues long. The germline V gene has CDR1 MNHEY and CDR2 SMNVEV (reference sequence). CDR3 sequence: CASSRPGQGYTEAFF. Here the CDR3 DNA reads TGTGCCAGCAGTCGTCCCGGACAGGGGTACACTGAAGCTTTCTTT.

This sequence joins TRBV30 and TRBJ1-1, with D perhaps TRBD1 (5 bases). The CDR3 covers 13 residues. V gave up 3 bases and J gave up 11 bases, with 19 bases separating them. Per germline, CDR1 GTSNPN and CDR2 SVGIG (reference sequence). CDR3 nucleotides: TGTGCCTGGAGGGAGGGGTCCGGGATGCGGGCTTTCTTT. This translates into CAWREGSGMRAFF.

V gene TRBV20-1 combines with J gene TRBJ1-2; D not resolved. This CDR3 contains 11 residues. With 4 bases removed from V and 5 bases from J, the gap between germline ends came to 8 bases. The germline gives CDR1 DFQATT, CDR2 SNEGSKA (reference sequence). The CDR3 coding sequence is TGCAGTGCTATCCGGGGTTATGGCTACACCTTC. Its translation: CSAIRGYGYTF.

The rearrangement joins TRBV2 to TRBJ2-4; D possibly corresponds to TRBD1 (5 bases). Germline assignment: CDR1 SNHLY and CDR2 FYNNEI. The CDR3 length is 13 residues. V lost 7 bases and J lost 6, with 13 bases in between. CDR3 region: CASNPDIPNIQYF. CDR3 sequence (DNA): TGTGCCAGCAACCCGGACATACCAAACATTCAGTACTTC.

The rearrangement uses TRBV7-3 and TRBJ1-6; D is ambiguous. V lost 5 bases, J lost 7 bases, and 12 bases lay in between. CDR1 and CDR2 from the germline V gene are SGHTA and FQGTGA. The CDR3 covers 14 residues. In DNA, the CDR3 is TGTGCCAGCAGCGACTGGACTCGGAATTCACCCCTCCACTTT. As protein: CASSDWTRNSPLHF.

CDR3 in amino acids: CATQLLLDRGNQPQHF. The CDR3 DNA follows: TGTGCCACCCAACTTCTACTAGACAGGGGAAATCAGCCCCAGCATTTT. This chain joins TRBV19 and TRBJ1-5; TRBD1 matches 8 bases. Germline V gene data show CDR1 as LNHDA and CDR2 as SQIVND (reference sequence). The CDR3 length is 16 residues. Trimming cost V 10 bases and J 4 bases; bases outside gene matches: 15.

The CDR3 nucleotides are TGTGCCAGCAGTTCCCCCGAGGGGACCTACGAGCAGTACTTC. It specifies CASSSPEGTYEQYF. This chain uses TRBV28 with TRBJ2-7; TRBD1 or TRBD2 may be the D gene (5 bases each). Between the trimmed V and J ends, which lost 4 bases and 2 bases, there was a span of 12 bases. The CDR3 runs 14 residues. The germline CDR1 and CDR2 sequences are MDHEN and SYDVKM.

The chain uses TRBV29-1 and TRBJ1-2, with a weak D call TRBD1 (6 bases). Trimming stripped 0 bases from V and 5 bases from J, with 22 bases between. From germline, CDR1 is SQVTM and CDR2 ANQGSEA. The CDR3 is made up of 17 amino acids. CDR3 coding DNA: TGCAGCGTTGAAGATGGCCCGAACAGGGACCTTTTGTATGGCTACACCTTC. Protein: CSVEDGPNRDLLYGYTF.

This clone has only a few counts. V usage is TRBV5-1 and J usage is TRBJ1-2, with TRBD1 matching over 8 bases. The V and J ends lost 4 bases and 4 bases, in that order; junction bases with no gene match: 6. The CDR3 consists of 14 residues. Germline loops: CDR1 SGHRS, CDR2 YFSETQ. The CDR3 nucleotides read TGCGCCAGCAGCGAAGGACAGGGTTCCTATGGCTACACCTTC. As protein: CASSEGQGSYGYTF. The full variable domain, its missing parts supplied by reference TRBV5-1 and TRBJ1-2, is KAGVTQTPRYLIKTRGQQVTLSCSPISGHRSVSWYQQTPGQGLQFLFEYFSETQRNKGNFPGRFSGRQFSNSRSEMNVSTLELGDSALYLCASSEGQGSYGYTFGSGTRLTVV.

This clone turned up a few times. The chain is built from TRBV6-1 and TRBJ1-5; TRBD1 might be the D (5 bases). V gave up 4 bases and J gave up 1 base, with 14 bases separating them. The CDR3 is 16 residues long. Germline CDR1 MNHNS, CDR2 SASEGT. Written as DNA, the CDR3 is TGTGCCAGCAGTGTGGTTGGGGCCCTGAGCAATCAGCCCCAGCATTTT. Translation gives CASSVVGALSNQPQHF.

This chain uses TRBV4-2 with TRBJ2-4; unclear D gene. Deletions cut 0 bases from V and 6 bases from J, with 9 bases between. Germline CDR1 reads LGHNA; CDR2 reads YNFKEQ. This CDR3 region has 14 residues. The CDR3 spells CASSQDWQPNIQYF. CDR3 coding DNA: TGTGCCAGCAGCCAAGATTGGCAGCCAAACATTCAGTACTTC.

The CDR3 DNA reads as TGTGCCAGCAGCTTAGGATCTCCGACCTACGAGCAGTACTTC. This sequence encodes CASSLGSPTYEQYF. The chain recombines TRBV13 with TRBJ2-7; no clear D. CDR1 and CDR2 (germline): PRHDT, FYEKMQ (reference sequence). The CDR3 has 14 amino acids. The V end lost 0 bases, the J end lost 2 bases, and 8 bases lay between the germline ends.

A remark on this clone: Other DNA sequences in this specimen translate into the identical CDR3. The chain has TRBV29-1 and TRBJ2-7, with D possibly being TRBD1 (6 bases). The germline V gene has CDR1 SQVTM and CDR2 ANQGSEA. The germline V and J ends were trimmed by 6 bases and 1 base, with 10 bases remaining between them. This CDR3 comprises 12 residues. The CDR3 region has the DNA TGCAGCGTAGGACAGCCTTCCTACGAGCAGTACTTC. It codes for CSVGQPSYEQYF.

The chain is built from TRBV25-1 and TRBJ2-6; D tentatively fits TRBD1 or TRBD2 (5 bases each). Trimming shortened V by 3 bases and J by 0 bases, and 12 bases separated the two germline ends. This CDR3 is 17 amino acids long. Germline V gene lookup returns CDR1 MGHDK and CDR2 SYGVNS. The CDR3 sequence is CASSDGAGVSGANVLTF. The DNA for the CDR3 is TGTGCCAGCAGTGATGGGGCGGGCGTCTCTGGGGCCAACGTCCTGACTTTC.

The chain couples TRBV11-2 to TRBJ2-7; D gene uncertain. The CDR3 spans 17 residues. V gave up 5 bases and J gave up 0 bases, with 20 bases separating them. Germline V gene data show CDR1 as SGHAT and CDR2 as FQNNGV. The CDR3 is CASSPWSLRRSSYEQYF. The CDR3 bases are TGTGCCAGCAGCCCATGGTCCCTCCGGCGAAGCTCCTACGAGCAGTACTTC.

This clone has only a few counts. This chain joins TRBV4-2 and TRBJ1-5; no firm D call. This CDR3 region has 13 residues. Trimming took off 0 bases at V and 2 bases at J, with 2 bases between the two ends. From germline, CDR1 is LGHNA and CDR2 YNFKEQ. The CDR3 region is CASSQDRNQPQHF. CDR3 nucleotide sequence: TGTGCCAGCAGCCAAGATCGCAATCAGCCCCAGCATTTT.